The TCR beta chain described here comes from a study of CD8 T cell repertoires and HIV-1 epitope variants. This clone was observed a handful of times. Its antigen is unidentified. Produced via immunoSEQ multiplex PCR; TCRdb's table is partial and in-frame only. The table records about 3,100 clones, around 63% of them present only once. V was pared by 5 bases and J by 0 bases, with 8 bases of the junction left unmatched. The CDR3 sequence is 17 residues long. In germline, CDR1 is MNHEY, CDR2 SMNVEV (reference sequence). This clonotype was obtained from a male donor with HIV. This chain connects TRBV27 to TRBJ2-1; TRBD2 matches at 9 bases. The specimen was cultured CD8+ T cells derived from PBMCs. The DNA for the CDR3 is TGTGCCAGCAGTCCTACGACTAGCGGCTACTCCTACAATGAGCAGTTCTTC. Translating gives CASSPTTSGYSYNEQFF.